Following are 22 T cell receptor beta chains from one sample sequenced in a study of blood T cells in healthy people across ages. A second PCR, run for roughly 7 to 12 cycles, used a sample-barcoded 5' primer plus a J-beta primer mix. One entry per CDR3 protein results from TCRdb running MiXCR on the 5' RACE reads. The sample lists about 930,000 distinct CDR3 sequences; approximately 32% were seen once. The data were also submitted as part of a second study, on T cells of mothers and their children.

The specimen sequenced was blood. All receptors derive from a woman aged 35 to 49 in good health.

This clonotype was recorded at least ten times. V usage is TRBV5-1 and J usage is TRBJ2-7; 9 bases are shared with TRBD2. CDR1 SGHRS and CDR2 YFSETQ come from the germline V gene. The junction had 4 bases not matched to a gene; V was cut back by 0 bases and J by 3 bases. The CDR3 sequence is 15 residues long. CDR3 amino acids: CASSLDGTSIYEQYF. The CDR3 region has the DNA TGCGCCAGCAGCTTGGACGGGACTAGCATCTACGAGCAGTACTTC. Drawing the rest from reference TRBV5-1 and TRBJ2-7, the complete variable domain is KAGVTQTPRYLIKTRGQQVTLSCSPISGHRSVSWYQQTPGQGLQFLFEYFSETQRNKGNFPGRFSGRQFSNSRSEMNVSTLELGDSALYLCASSLDGTSIYEQYFGPGTRLTVT.

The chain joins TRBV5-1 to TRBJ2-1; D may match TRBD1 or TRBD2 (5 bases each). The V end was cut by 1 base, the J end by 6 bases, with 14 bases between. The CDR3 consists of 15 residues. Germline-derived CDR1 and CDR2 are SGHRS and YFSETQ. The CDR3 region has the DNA TGCGCCAGCAGCTTGTACCCTGGGGACGGCAATGAGCAGTTCTTC. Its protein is CASSLYPGDGNEQFF.

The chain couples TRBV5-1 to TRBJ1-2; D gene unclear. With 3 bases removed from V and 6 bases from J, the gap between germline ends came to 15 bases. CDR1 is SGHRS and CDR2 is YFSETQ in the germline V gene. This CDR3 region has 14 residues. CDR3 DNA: TGCGCCAGCAGCTCCATAACACAATCCCATGGCTACACCTTC. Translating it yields CASSSITQSHGYTF.

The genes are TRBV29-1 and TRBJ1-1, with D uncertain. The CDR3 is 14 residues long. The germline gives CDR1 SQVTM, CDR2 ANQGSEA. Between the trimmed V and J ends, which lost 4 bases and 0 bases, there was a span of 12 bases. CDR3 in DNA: TGCAGCGTTGTATTATGGCAGGTGAACACTGAAGCTTTCTTT. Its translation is CSVVLWQVNTEAFF.

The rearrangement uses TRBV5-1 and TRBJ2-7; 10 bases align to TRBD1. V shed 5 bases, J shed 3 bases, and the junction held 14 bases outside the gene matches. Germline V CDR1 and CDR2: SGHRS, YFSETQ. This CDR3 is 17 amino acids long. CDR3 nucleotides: TGCGCCAGCAGGCACTACCGAGGGACAGGGGTCAACTACGAGCAGTACTTC. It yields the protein CASRHYRGTGVNYEQYF.

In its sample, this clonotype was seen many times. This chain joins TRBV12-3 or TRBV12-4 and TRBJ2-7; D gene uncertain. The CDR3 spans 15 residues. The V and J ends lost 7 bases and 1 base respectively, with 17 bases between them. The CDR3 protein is CASTLGGIGSYEQYF. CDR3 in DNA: TGTGCCAGCACCCTCGGTGGGATAGGGTCCTACGAGCAGTACTTC.

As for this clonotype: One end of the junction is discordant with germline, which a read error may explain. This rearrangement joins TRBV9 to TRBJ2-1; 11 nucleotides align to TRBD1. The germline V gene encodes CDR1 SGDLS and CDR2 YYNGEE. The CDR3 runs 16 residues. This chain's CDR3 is CPSSARTGGIGNEQFF. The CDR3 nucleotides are TGTCCCAGCAGCGCCCGGACAGGGGGCATTGGGAATGAGCAGTTCTTC.

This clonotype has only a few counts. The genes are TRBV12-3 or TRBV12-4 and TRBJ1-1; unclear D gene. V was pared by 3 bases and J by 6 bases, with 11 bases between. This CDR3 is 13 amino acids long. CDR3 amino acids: CASSFELHAEAFF. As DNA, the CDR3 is TGTGCCAGCAGTTTTGAACTACACGCTGAAGCTTTCTTT.

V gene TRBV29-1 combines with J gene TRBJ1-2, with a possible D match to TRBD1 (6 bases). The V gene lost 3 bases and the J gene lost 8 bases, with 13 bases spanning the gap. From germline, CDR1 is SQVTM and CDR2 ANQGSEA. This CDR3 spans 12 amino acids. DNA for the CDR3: TGCAGCGTTGACTTCCCAGGGGACGGCTACACCTTC. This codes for CSVDFPGDGYTF.

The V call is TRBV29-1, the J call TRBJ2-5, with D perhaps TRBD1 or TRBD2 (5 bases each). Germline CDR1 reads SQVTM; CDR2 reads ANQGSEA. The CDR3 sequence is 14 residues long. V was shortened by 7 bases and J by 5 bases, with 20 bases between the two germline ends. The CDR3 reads CSGNDRGDGETQYF. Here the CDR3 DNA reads TGCAGCGGTAATGACAGAGGGGACGGCGAGACCCAGTACTTC. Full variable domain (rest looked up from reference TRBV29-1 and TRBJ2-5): SAVISQKPSRDICQRGTSLTIQCQVDSQVTMMFWYRQQPGQSLTLIATANQGSEATYESGFVIDKFPISRPNLTFSTLTVSNMSPEDSSIYLCSGNDRGDGETQYFGPGTRLLVL.

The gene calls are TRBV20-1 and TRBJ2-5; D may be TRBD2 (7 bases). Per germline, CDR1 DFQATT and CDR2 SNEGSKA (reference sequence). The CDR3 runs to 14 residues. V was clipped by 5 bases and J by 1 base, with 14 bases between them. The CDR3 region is CSAGGGRLQETQYF. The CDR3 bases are TGCAGTGCTGGGGGGGGCAGGCTCCAAGAGACCCAGTACTTC.

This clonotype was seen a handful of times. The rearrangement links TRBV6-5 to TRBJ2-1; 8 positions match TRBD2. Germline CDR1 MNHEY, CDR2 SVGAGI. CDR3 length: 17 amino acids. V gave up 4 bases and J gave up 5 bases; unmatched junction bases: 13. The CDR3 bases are TGTGCCAGCAGTTTCGCTGCCCCCGGGACTAGGGACAATGAGCAGTTCTTC. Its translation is CASSFAAPGTRDNEQFF.

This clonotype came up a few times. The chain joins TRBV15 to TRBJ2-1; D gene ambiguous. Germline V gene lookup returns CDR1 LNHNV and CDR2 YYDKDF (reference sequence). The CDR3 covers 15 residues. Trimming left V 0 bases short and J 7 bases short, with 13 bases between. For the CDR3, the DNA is TGTGCCACCAGCAGAGATCGGGCAGGTGGGAATGAGCAGTTCTTC. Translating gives CATSRDRAGGNEQFF.

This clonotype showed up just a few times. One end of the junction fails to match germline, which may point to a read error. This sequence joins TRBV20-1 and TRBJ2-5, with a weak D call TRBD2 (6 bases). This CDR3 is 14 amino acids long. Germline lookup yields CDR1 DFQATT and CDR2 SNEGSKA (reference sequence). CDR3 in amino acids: CGARTGGIRETQYF. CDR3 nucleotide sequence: TGCGGTGCTAGGACTGGGGGGATCAGGGAGACCCAGTACTTC.

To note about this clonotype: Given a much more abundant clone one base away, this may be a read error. The DNA for the CDR3 is TGTGCCAGCAGCTTAGATGCAGGACTAGTAGGGGCAGATACGCAGTATTTT. Translating gives CASSLDAGLVGADTQYF. The chain recombines TRBV11-2 with TRBJ2-3; 7 bases are shared with TRBD2. CDR3 length: 17 amino acids. J was trimmed by 4 bases and V by 0 bases; bases with no gene match: 10. Germline values: CDR1 SGHAT, CDR2 FQNNGV.

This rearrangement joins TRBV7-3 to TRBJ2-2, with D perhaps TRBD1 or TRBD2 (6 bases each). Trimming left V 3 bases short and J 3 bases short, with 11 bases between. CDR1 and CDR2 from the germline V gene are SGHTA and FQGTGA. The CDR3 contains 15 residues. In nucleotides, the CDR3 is TGTGCCAGCAGCTTTTCTAGGGGGGACACCGGGGAGCTGTTTTTT. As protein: CASSFSRGDTGELFF.

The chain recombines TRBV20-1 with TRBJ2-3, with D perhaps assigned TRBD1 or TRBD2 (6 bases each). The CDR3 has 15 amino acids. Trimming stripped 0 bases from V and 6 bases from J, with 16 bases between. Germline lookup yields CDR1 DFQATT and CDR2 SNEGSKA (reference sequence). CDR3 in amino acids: CSARDRSLGGDTQYF. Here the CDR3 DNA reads TGCAGTGCTAGAGATAGGAGTCTAGGGGGGGATACGCAGTATTTT.

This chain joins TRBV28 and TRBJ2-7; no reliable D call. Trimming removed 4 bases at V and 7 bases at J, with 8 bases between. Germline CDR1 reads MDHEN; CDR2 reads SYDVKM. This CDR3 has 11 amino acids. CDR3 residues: CASSSLEEQYF. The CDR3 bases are TGTGCCAGCAGTTCCTTAGAGGAGCAGTACTTC. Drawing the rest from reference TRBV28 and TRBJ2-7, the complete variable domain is DVKVTQSSRYLVKRTGEKVFLECVQDMDHENMFWYRQDPGLGLRLIYFSYDVKMKEKGDIPEGYSVSREKKERFSLILESASTNQTSMYLCASSSLEEQYFGPGTRLTVT.

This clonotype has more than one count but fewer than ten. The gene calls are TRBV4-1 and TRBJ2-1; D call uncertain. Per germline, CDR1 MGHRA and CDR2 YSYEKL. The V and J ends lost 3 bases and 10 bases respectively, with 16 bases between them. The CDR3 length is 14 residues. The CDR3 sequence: CASSHQDDSYEQFF. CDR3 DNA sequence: TGCGCCAGCAGCCACCAGGACGACTCCTACGAGCAGTTCTTC.

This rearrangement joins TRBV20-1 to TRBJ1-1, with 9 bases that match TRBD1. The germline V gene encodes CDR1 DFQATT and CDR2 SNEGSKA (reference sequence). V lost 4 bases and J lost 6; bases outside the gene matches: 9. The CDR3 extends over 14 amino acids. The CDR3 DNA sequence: TGCAGTGCTAACTCGGGACAGGGAGGCCCTGAAGCTTTCTTT. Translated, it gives CSANSGQGGPEAFF.

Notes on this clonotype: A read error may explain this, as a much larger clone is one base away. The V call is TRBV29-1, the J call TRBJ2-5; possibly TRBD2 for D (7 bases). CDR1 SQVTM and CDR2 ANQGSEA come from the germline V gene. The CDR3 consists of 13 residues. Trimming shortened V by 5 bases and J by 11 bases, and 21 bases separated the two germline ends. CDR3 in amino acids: CSVSRGALGEQYF. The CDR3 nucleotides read TGCAGCGTTAGCCGGGGGGCATTGGGTGAGCAGTACTTC. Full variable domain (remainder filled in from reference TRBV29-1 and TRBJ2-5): SAVISQKPSRDICQRGTSLTIQCQVDSQVTMMFWYRQQPGQSLTLIATANQGSEATYESGFVIDKFPISRPNLTFSTLTVSNMSPEDSSIYLCSVSRGALGEQYFGPGTRLLVL.

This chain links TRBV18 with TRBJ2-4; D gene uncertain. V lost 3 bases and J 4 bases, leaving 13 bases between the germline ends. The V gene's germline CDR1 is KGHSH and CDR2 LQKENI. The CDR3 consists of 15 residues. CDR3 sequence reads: CASSPIEAVKNIQYF. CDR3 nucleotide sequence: TGTGCCAGCTCACCTATTGAGGCAGTTAAAAACATTCAGTACTTC.